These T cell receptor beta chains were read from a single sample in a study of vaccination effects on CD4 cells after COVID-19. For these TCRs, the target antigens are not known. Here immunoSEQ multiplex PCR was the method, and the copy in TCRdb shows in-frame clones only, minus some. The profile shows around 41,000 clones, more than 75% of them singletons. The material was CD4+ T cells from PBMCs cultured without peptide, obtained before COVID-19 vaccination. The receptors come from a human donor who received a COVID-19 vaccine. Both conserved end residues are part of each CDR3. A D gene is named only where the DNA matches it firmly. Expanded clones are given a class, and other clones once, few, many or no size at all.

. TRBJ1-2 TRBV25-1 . TGTGCCAGCAGTGATCCCAGGGTCGACTATGGCTACACCTTC CASSDPRVDYGYTF
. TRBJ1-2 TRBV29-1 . TGCAGCGTTCAAGTGACTACGTATGGCTACACCTTC CSVQVTTYGYTF
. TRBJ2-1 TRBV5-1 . TGCGCCAGCAGCTTCATAATAGGTAACAATGAGCAGTTCTTC CASSFIIGNNEQFF
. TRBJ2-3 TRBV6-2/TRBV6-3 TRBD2 TGTGCCAGCAGTTACGCTAGCGGGGACACAGATACGCAGTATTTT CASSYASGDTDTQYF
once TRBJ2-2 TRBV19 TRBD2 TGTGCCAGTAGTATGTTAGCGGGGTCAAACACCGGGGAGCTGTTTTTT CASSMLAGSNTGELFF
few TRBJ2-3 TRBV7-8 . TGTGCCAGCCGAGGAGGTGGGGGGGCGGATACGCAGTATTTT CASRGGGGADTQYF
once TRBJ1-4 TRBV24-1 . TGTGCCACCAGTGACCCAAGACGGGAAAAACTGTTTTTT CATSDPRREKLFF
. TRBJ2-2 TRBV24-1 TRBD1 TGTGCCACCAGTGATTCCGGGACAGAGAACACCGGGGAGCTGTTTTTT CATSDSGTENTGELFF
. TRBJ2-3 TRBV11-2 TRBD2 TGTGCCAGCAGCCCTAGCGGGGGAGTTTGGACAGATACGCAGTATTTT CASSPSGGVWTDTQYF
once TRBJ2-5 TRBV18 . TGTGCCAGCTCACCAATGCAAGGGTCGGAGACCCAGTACTTC CASSPMQGSETQYF
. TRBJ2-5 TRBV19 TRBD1 TGTGCCAGTAGTATCACCGGGACAGGGGTAGAGACCCAGTACTTC CASSITGTGVETQYF
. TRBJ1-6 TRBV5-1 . TGCGCCAGCAGCTTGGTGGCAAGCTCCTATAATTCACCCCTCCACTTT CASSLVASSYNSPLHF
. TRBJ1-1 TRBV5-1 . TGCGCCAGCAGCTTAGGGGGGGACACTGAAGCTTTCTTT CASSLGGDTEAFF
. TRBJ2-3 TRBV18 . TGTGCCAGCTCACCCAAGGGTACGGGACGGCTCTATACGCAGTATTTT CASSPKGTGRLYTQYF
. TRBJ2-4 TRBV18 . TGTGCCAGCTCACCAGGGTTGGTAAACATTCAGTACTTC CASSPGLVNIQYF
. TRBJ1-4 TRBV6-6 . TGTGCCAGCGACACAGGGTTAGGTGAAAAACTGTTTTTT CASDTGLGEKLFF
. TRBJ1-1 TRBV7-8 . TGTGCCAGCAGCTTAGTTGGGACACTGAACACTGAAGCTTTCTTT CASSLVGTLNTEAFF
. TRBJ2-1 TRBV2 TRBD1 TGTGCCAGCACCCGGGACAGATCCTACAATGAGCAGTTCTTC CASTRDRSYNEQFF
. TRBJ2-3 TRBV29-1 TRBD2 TGCAGCGTTGAACTAGCGGGGGGTGAAGTAGATACGCAGTATTTT CSVELAGGEVDTQYF
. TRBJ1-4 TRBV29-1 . TGCAGCGTTGGTGGTCAGGGTAATGAAAAACTGTTTTTT CSVGGQGNEKLFF
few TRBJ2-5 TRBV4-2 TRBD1 TGTGCCAGCAGCCAAGATCGGACGGACAGGGATGAGACCCAGTACTTC CASSQDRTDRDETQYF
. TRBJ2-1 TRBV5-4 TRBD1 TGTGCCAGCAGCAGAGACAGGGGAGATGAGCAGTTCTTC CASSRDRGDEQFF
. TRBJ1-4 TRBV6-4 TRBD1 TGTGCCAGCAGTGTCGGGACAGGGGACGAAAAACTGTTTTTT CASSVGTGDEKLFF
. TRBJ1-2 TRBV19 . TGTGCCAGTAGTATAGGCCATTACCTCGGGGGGGACTATGGCTACACCTTC CASSIGHYLGGDYGYTF
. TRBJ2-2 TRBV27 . TGTGCCAGCACGGGTGGGAGGAACACCGGGGAGCTGTTTTTT CASTGGRNTGELFF
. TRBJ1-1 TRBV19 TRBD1 TGTGCCAGTATCAACAGGGGGCAAAACACTGAAGCTTTCTTT CASINRGQNTEAFF
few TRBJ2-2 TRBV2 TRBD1 TGTGCCAGCAGTCCTAGACAGGGGGCAGGGGAGCTGTTTTTT CASSPRQGAGELFF
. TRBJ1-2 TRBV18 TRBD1 TGTGCCAGCTCACCTTCTTCCGGGACAGGGAGAAACTATGGCTACACCTTC CASSPSSGTGRNYGYTF
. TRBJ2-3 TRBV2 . TGTGCCAGCAGTGTTTGGGGGAAAAGCACAGATACGCAGTATTTT CASSVWGKSTDTQYF
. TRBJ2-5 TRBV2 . TGTGCCAGCAATTTAGGGGAGACCCAGTACTTC CASNLGETQYF
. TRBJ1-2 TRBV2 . TGTGCCAGTGCAGTCCCAGATGGCTACACCTTC CASAVPDGYTF
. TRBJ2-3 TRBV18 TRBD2 TGTGCCAGCTCACCCCAGCGGGGGGCCGGAGATACGCAGTATTTT CASSPQRGAGDTQYF
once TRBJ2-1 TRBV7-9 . TGTGCCAGCAGCTTAGTTGTCAATTACCAGTTCTTC CASSLVVNYQFF
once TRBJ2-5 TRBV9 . TGTGCCAGCAGCGTAGGAAACCAAGAGACCCAGTACTTC CASSVGNQETQYF
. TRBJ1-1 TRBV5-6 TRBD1 TGTGCCAGCAGCTTGGGGGACAGACAGAACACTGAAGCTTTCTTT CASSLGDRQNTEAFF